This TCR beta chain derives from a study of OX40 agonist ivuxolimab in advanced cancers. Study details: Patients received intravenous ivuxolimab every 2 weeks at 0.01 to 10 mg/kg.

Trimming removed 4 bases from V and 5 bases from J; junction bases left unmatched: 8. The CDR3 contains 14 residues. The germline V gene has CDR1 SGHNT and CDR2 YYREEE (reference sequence). TCRdb's copy holds only in-frame clones and misses some; the assay was immunoSEQ multiplex PCR. The table has fewer than 200,000 clones, approximately 94% seen once. The chain carries TRBV5-4 and TRBJ2-5; 7 bases map to TRBD1. Source: CD4+ or CD8+ T cells sorted from blood, taken in a trial of the OX40 agonist ivuxolimab. The TCR was taken from an adult with an advanced solid tumor such as melanoma, head and neck, liver or kidney cancer. CDR3 in amino acids: CASSPRTGSETQYF. The CDR3 DNA is TGTGCCAGCAGCCCCCGGACAGGCAGTGAGACCCAGTACTTC.